The TCR beta chain under discussion was sequenced for a study of blood T cell repertoires in COVID-19. Measured with immunoSEQ multiplex PCR; TCRdb has only the in-frame clones, and not every one. Among about 280,000 clones listed, about nine tenths were seen once. The CDR3 consists of 8 residues. The specimen sequenced was PBMCs or T cells enriched from blood (not recorded which). The gene calls are TRBV21-1 and TRBJ1-1; the D call TRBD1 from the table was never checked on the DNA. TRBV21-1 represents a pseudogene. The sequence was collected from a woman aged 60-75 years who had recovered from COVID-19. The CDR3 nucleotides are TGTGCCCAGAATGAAGCTTTCTTT. Protein sequence: CAQNEAFF.